Following are 3 T cell receptor beta chains from one sample sequenced in a study of T cell responses to AZD1222 COVID-19 vaccine. Clones were sequenced by immunoSEQ multiplex PCR, and TCRdb holds only the in-frame ones, with some missing. The data show about 73,000 clones, 80% seen once. Sequenced material: peripheral blood, taken 28 days after the second AZD1222 dose. Every receptor here comes from an adult who received the AZD1222 COVID-19 vaccine.

This clone has more than one count but fewer than ten. Within the sample, other DNA sequences also encode this same CDR3. The chain employs TRBV18 and TRBJ1-1; D is undetermined. This CDR3 has 14 amino acids. V lost 2 bases, J lost 0 bases, and 7 bases lay in between. Looked up from germline, CDR1 is KGHSH and CDR2 is LQKENI. The CDR3 nucleotides read TGTGCCAGCTCACCAGGCCAAATGAACACTGAAGCTTTCTTT. Protein product: CASSPGQMNTEAFF.

The genes are TRBV14 and TRBJ1-2, with 7 bases matching TRBD1. Germline CDR1 SGHDN, CDR2 FVKESK. V lost 0 bases and J lost 5; bases outside the gene matches: 9. This CDR3 comprises 16 residues. CDR3 amino acids: CASSQEVGGQRYGYTF. CDR3 sequence (DNA): TGTGCCAGCAGCCAAGAGGTTGGGGGACAGAGATATGGCTACACCTTC.

V is TRBV7-3 and J is TRBJ1-1, with 10 bases lining up with TRBD1. The CDR3 is made up of 14 amino acids. CDR1 SGHTA and CDR2 FQGTGA come from the germline V gene. V shed 5 bases, J shed 6 bases, and the junction held 6 bases outside the gene matches. CDR3 sequence (DNA): TGTGCCAGCAGCCGGGACAGGGGCGGCGCTGAAGCTTTCTTT. Translated: CASSRDRGGAEAFF.